This passage covers 14 T cell receptor beta chains from one sample sequenced in a study of T cells after posttransplantation cyclophosphamide (dated by TCRdb to the mid-2010s). Receptor libraries were prepared by the immunoSEQ multiplex PCR assay. In TCRdb, the immuneACCESS table is reduced to in-frame sequences with V and J assigned. These tables do not hold every clone; where another copy was compared, an unresolved V gene accounts for under half, and the others remain unexplained. For this sample the table gives tens of thousands of clones, of which just over 90% were detected only once. Roughly 2.9% of the sample is taken by the ten largest. The sample taken for sequencing was PBMCs. These receptors originate from a woman in her 30s in good health and a related stem cell transplant donor.

This clone was observed a single time. This chain connects TRBV19 to TRBJ1-1; TRBD1 matches at 7 bases. The CDR3 has 14 amino acids. V lost 5 bases, J lost 1 base, and 4 bases stayed unmatched. Germline CDR1 is LNHDA and CDR2 is SQIVND (reference sequence). The CDR3 sequence: CASSEGTENTEAFF. DNA of the CDR3: TGTGCCAGTAGTGAAGGGACAGAGAACACTGAAGCTTTCTTT.

This chain uses TRBV5-1 with TRBJ2-5; 13 nucleotides match TRBD2. CDR1 is SGHRS and CDR2 is YFSETQ in the germline V gene. This CDR3 is 14 amino acids long. V lost 6 bases and J lost 5; bases outside the gene matches: 4. CDR3 protein: CASKLAGGRETQYF. The CDR3 nucleotides are TGCGCCAGCAAACTAGCGGGGGGGCGCGAGACCCAGTACTTC.

The chain joins TRBV7-8 to TRBJ1-1; a possible D gene is TRBD1 (5 bases). The germline gives CDR1 SGHVS, CDR2 FQNEAQ. Trimming took 4 bases from V and 0 from J, leaving 15 bases between them. The CDR3 runs 16 residues. CDR3 in DNA: TGTGCCAGCAGCTCGAGGAATACAGGAGTGAACACTGAAGCTTTCTTT. Protein sequence: CASSSRNTGVNTEAFF.

The gene calls are TRBV21-1 and TRBJ2-2. TRBV21-1 is deemed a pseudogene. The CDR3 is 13 amino acids. The CDR3 region has the DNA TGTGCCAGCAGCAAAAACGTGGCCGGGGAGCTGTTTTTT. Protein: CASSKNVAGELFF.

The chain carries TRBV18 and TRBJ2-1; TRBD2 agrees at 7 bases. The V gene end was trimmed by 3 bases and the J gene end by 3 bases; junction bases not matched to a gene: 5. This CDR3 spans 15 amino acids. Germline V gives CDR1 KGHSH, CDR2 LQKENI. DNA for the CDR3: TGTGCCAGCTCACCGGGGAGGGCGAACTACAATGAGCAGTTCTTC. It specifies CASSPGRANYNEQFF.

This clone was observed once. In nucleotides, the CDR3 is TGTGCCACCAGCAGAGGTCTCGGCAGTCTCTCTGGAAACACCATATATTTT. Translated: CATSRGLGSLSGNTIYF. The V gene is TRBV15, the J gene TRBJ1-3; no firm D call. The germline gives CDR1 LNHNV, CDR2 YYDKDF (reference sequence). Trimming removed 1 base at V and 0 bases at J, with 13 bases between. The length of the CDR3 is 17 residues.

This chain joins TRBV5-1 and TRBJ2-2; TRBD1 matches 7 bases. Germline values: CDR1 SGHRS, CDR2 YFSETQ. The CDR3 has 18 amino acids. Germline trimming cut 0 bases from V and 4 bases from J; bases unmatched to any gene: 12. The CDR3 reads CASSLEMIRGQSTGELFF. The CDR3 nucleotides read TGCGCCAGCAGCTTGGAGATGATAAGGGGGCAGAGCACCGGGGAGCTGTTTTTT.

The genes are TRBV4-3 and TRBJ1-5; D remains unclear. Trimming pared 0 bases from V and 5 bases from J, leaving 5 bases between. The CDR3 length is 13 residues. Per the germline V gene, CDR1 is LGHNA and CDR2 is YSLEER. The CDR3 nucleotides read TGCGCCAGCAGCCAAGATATGTATCAGCCCCAGCATTTT. As protein: CASSQDMYQPQHF.

The chain employs TRBV4-2 and TRBJ2-5; unclear D gene. This CDR3 spans 15 amino acids. Germline lookup yields CDR1 LGHNA and CDR2 YNFKEQ. V lost 0 bases and J lost 9, with 17 bases in between. CDR3 sequence (DNA): TGTGCCAGCAGCCAAGATTTGGAGCGAGGCACGGCCCAGTACTTC. It specifies CASSQDLERGTAQYF.

This sequence joins TRBV5-4 and TRBJ2-7, with 7 bases matching TRBD1. From germline, CDR1 is SGHNT and CDR2 YYREEE (reference sequence). Trimming removed 1 base from V and 4 bases from J; junction bases left unmatched: 8. This CDR3 is 15 amino acids long. CDR3 sequence: CASSLSHRGKYEQYF. The CDR3 nucleotides are TGTGCCAGCAGCTTGTCCCACAGGGGAAAGTACGAGCAGTACTTC.

This clone was recorded only once. J is TRBJ2-1 and V is TRBV28; D remains ambiguous. Germline loops: CDR1 MDHEN, CDR2 SYDVKM. V lost 2 bases and J lost 5, with 13 bases in between. The CDR3 contains 15 residues. The CDR3 bases are TGTGCCAGCAGTTTAGAGTTCAATTGGGACAATGAGCAGTTCTTC. Translated: CASSLEFNWDNEQFF.

This rearrangement joins TRBV7-9 to TRBJ2-3; 10 nucleotides align to TRBD2. The CDR3 is 16 residues long. J gave up 3 bases and V 0 bases, and 3 bases lay outside the gene matches. Germline values: CDR1 SEHNR, CDR2 FQNEAQ (reference sequence). CDR3 DNA: TGTGCCAGCAGCTTAGCGAAGCGGGGGGGTACAGATACGCAGTATTTT. It is translated as CASSLAKRGGTDTQYF.

Only one count was recorded for this clone. This chain connects TRBV29-1 to TRBJ1-1; TRBD1 agrees at 8 bases. CDR1 and CDR2 (germline): SQVTM, ANQGSEA. This CDR3 spans 15 amino acids. J lost 3 bases, V lost 6 bases, and 12 bases had no gene match. This CDR3 is CSVGRTGYADTEAFF. As DNA, the CDR3 is TGCAGCGTCGGCCGGACAGGGTATGCGGACACTGAAGCTTTCTTT.

The chain has TRBV9 and TRBJ1-3; D not resolved. V was cut by 0 bases and J by 0 bases, with 7 bases left in between. The CDR3 contains 15 residues. Germline V lookup: CDR1 SGDLS, CDR2 YYNGEE. The CDR3 here is CASSVGAFSGNTIYF. As DNA, the CDR3 is TGTGCCAGCAGCGTAGGTGCATTCTCTGGAAACACCATATATTTT.